This T cell receptor (beta chain) emerged from a study of glioma-infiltrating T cells after dendritic cell vaccination (dated by TCRdb to between 2015 and 2016). Study-wide context: The cohort comprised 15 or so glioblastoma patients from Phase I and II dendritic cell vaccination trials, 9 newly diagnosed and 6 with recurrent disease. Autologous tumor lysate-pulsed dendritic cell vaccination was administered to the patients between about 2002 and 2012. The vaccine was prepared from monocyte-derived dendritic cells that were cultured for more than six days with IL-4 and GM-CSF and then pulsed overnight with autologous tumor lysate. Patients received three intradermal dendritic cell vaccine injections at biweekly intervals in the arm below the axilla. In glioblastoma patients vaccinated with dendritic cells, deep sequencing of TCR beta CDR3 regions served to measure the amount of tumor-infiltrating lymphocytes and to compare repertoires between tumor and blood. Survival after dendritic cell vaccination was correlated with TCR sequencing metrics such as TIL content and the overlap between tumor and blood repertoires.

A note on this clone: This receptor's antigen is unknown. One base away there is no much larger clone; base qualities are not given.

Selection of patients required sufficient residual fresh-frozen tumor tissue and over two years of available survival data. An isocitrate dehydrogenase mutation was not carried by any of the glioblastoma patients, although molecular status was otherwise variable. PBMC were collected before vaccination, two weeks after the third vaccination, and at tumor progression if progression occurred. The Qiagen DNeasy Blood extraction Kit was used for extraction of genomic DNA. TCRB CDR3 regions were amplified from approximately 2 ug genomic DNA, or all available DNA if less, using the immunoSEQ assay. Multiplex PCR used 60 forward primers for TCR V beta segments and 13 reverse primers for J beta segments. To estimate the number of reads per starting template, synthetic control templates were added to each sample at limiting dilution. The Illumina HiSeq System generated 87 bp sequencing reads. The study's processing was this. To remove PCR and sequencing errors, closely related sequences were merged with a nearest neighbor algorithm. TCR overlap was defined as the percentage of unique tumor TCR beta sequences that were also present in the same patient's peripheral blood. TCRdb's version of the immuneACCESS table is confined to in-frame rearrangements and falls short of the full clone set. An unresolved V gene accounts for under half of the shortfall where checked; the remainder is of unknown origin. Clonal size and the V and J genes are those of that table, whereas D and trimming came from the DNA. The sample data list around 73,000 clones, and almost 85% of these were observed just once. The ten largest clones capture 2.1% of the sample.

The CDR3 measures 16 amino acids from cysteine to phenylalanine. The kept DNA is CDR3 alone, 48 bases in frame from the first base. The germline V gene specifies SGDLS as CDR1 and YYNGEE as CDR2. Deletion took 3 bases off V and 2 bases off J, with a span of 16 bases between the germline ends. Broader findings and caveats from the paper: The three-group TCR overlap response model was characterized as speculative, and prospective validation of the model was stated to be required. Longer time to progression and overall survival after dendritic cell vaccination were predicted by higher estimated pretreatment TIL content. The cohort was small and heterogeneous, few patients had complete blood and tumor sets, and even fewer had initial-recurrent tumor pairs. No direct relationship between TCR clonality and survival was found, suggesting that a diverse polyclonal response may matter.

This TCR derives from a human donor with glioblastoma. The source material was blood, sampled before dendritic cell vaccination. Recombination linked TRBV9 to TRBJ2-3, and perhaps TRBD2 as D gene, on 6 matching bases. The bases are TGTGCCAGCAGCGGCCCAGCGGGTCATTCCACAGATACGCAGTATTTT. It codes for CASSGPAGHSTDTQYF.